The 13 T cell receptor beta chains below were found in one sample sequenced in a study of beta chain features in type 1 diabetes. Isolated RNA was reverse transcribed in full, so expressed TCRB transcripts were sequenced. TCRdb's copy holds only in-frame clones and misses some; the assay was immunoSEQ multiplex PCR. The table has about 900,000 clones, about a sixth seen once; the top ten hold 0.02% to 0.03%. The sequenced material came from naive CD4+ T cells from blood. The origin of the receptors is a woman aged 18-30 years in good health.

The chain links TRBV5-1 to TRBJ2-3; D possibly corresponds to TRBD2 (6 bases). Trimming removed 5 bases at V and 3 bases at J, with 16 bases between. CDR3 length: 15 amino acids. Germline lookup yields CDR1 SGHRS and CDR2 YFSETQ. The CDR3 protein is CASRSRREWTDTQYF. Written as DNA, the CDR3 is TGCGCCAGCAGAAGTCGCCGGGAGTGGACAGATACGCAGTATTTT.

V is TRBV11-2 and J is TRBJ2-1, with TRBD2 matching 11 bases. CDR3 length: 16 residues. Trimming removed 6 bases from V and 3 bases from J; junction bases left unmatched: 7. Germline values: CDR1 SGHAT, CDR2 FQNNGV. The CDR3 is CASRPLAGGVYNEQFF. CDR3 DNA: TGTGCCAGCAGGCCCCTAGCGGGAGGAGTCTACAATGAGCAGTTCTTC.

The sample holds a few counts of this clone. The chain links TRBV6-4 to TRBJ1-4, with D maybe TRBD1 (5 bases). The CDR3 is made up of 11 amino acids. The V gene's germline CDR1 is MRHNA and CDR2 SNTAGT. The V and J ends lost 5 bases and 11 bases respectively, with 9 bases between them. The CDR3 loop reads CASSRGGKLFF. For the CDR3, the DNA is TGTGCCAGCAGTCGCGGGGGGAAACTGTTTTTT.

This chain uses TRBV28 with TRBJ1-2, with D perhaps matching TRBD1 (5 bases). There are 13 residues in the CDR3. V was trimmed by 8 bases and J by 3 bases, leaving 13 bases between them. The germline V gene has CDR1 MDHEN and CDR2 SYDVKM. The CDR3 coding sequence is TGTGCCAGCGCTGGTCGGGGGTACTATGGCTACACCTTC. Translated, it gives CASAGRGYYGYTF.

The table lists this clone with a few counts. V and J are TRBV4-3 and TRBJ2-7; a possible D gene is TRBD1 (6 bases). Trimming stripped 0 bases from V and 6 bases from J, with 18 bases between. This CDR3 has 16 amino acids. Germline V gene data show CDR1 as LGHNA and CDR2 as YSLEER. This CDR3 is CASSQDGTLSPVEQYF. In DNA, the CDR3 is TGCGCCAGCAGCCAAGATGGGACACTATCACCGGTCGAGCAGTACTTC.

This chain uses TRBV7-9 with TRBJ1-2; 8 bases map to TRBD1. This CDR3 region has 14 residues. Germline-derived CDR1 and CDR2 are SEHNR and FQNEAQ (reference sequence). V gave up 5 bases and J gave up 5 bases; unmatched junction bases: 7. This CDR3 is CASSPQGQGYGYTF. The CDR3 nucleotides read TGTGCCAGCAGCCCTCAAGGACAGGGTTATGGCTACACCTTC.

This clone was observed a handful of times. The chain joins TRBV28 to TRBJ2-7; D remains unclear. Germline V gives CDR1 MDHEN, CDR2 SYDVKM. The CDR3 runs to 13 residues. The germline V and J ends were trimmed by 4 bases and 7 bases, with 14 bases remaining between them. DNA for the CDR3: TGTGCCAGCAGTTCCTTAAATTTAGATGAGCAGTACTTC. As protein: CASSSLNLDEQYF. The whole variable domain, filled in from reference TRBV28 and TRBJ2-7, reads DVKVTQSSRYLVKRTGEKVFLECVQDMDHENMFWYRQDPGLGLRLIYFSYDVKMKEKGDIPEGYSVSREKKERFSLILESASTNQTSMYLCASSSLNLDEQYFGPGTRLTVT.

Of note for this clone: Other nucleotide sequences from this sample produce the same CDR3. V usage is TRBV7-2 and J usage is TRBJ2-3; 9 nucleotides match TRBD2. CDR3 length: 14 amino acids. The V gene end was trimmed by 1 base and the J gene end by 4 bases; junction bases not matched to a gene: 0. CDR1 SGHTA and CDR2 FQGNSA come from the germline V gene. This CDR3 is CASSLGLAADTQYF. Written as DNA, the CDR3 is TGTGCCAGCAGCTTAGGACTAGCGGCAGATACGCAGTATTTT.

Regarding this clone: Other DNA sequences in the sample encode the same CDR3. The chain recombines TRBV20-1 with TRBJ2-7; D call uncertain. The CDR3 is made up of 11 amino acids. V was cut by 1 base and J by 4 bases, with 5 bases left in between. The germline gives CDR1 DFQATT, CDR2 SNEGSKA (reference sequence). Here the CDR3 reads CSARGSYEQYF. CDR3 DNA: TGCAGTGCTAGAGGGTCGTACGAGCAGTACTTC.

The J gene is TRBJ2-3, the V gene TRBV18; 9 bases agree with TRBD1. CDR1 KGHSH and CDR2 LQKENI come from the germline V gene. The CDR3 has 16 amino acids. Trimming removed 6 bases from V and 4 bases from J; junction bases left unmatched: 11. The CDR3 loop is CASSGGTGSSADTQYF. In DNA, the CDR3 is TGTGCCAGCTCGGGCGGGACAGGGTCCTCCGCAGATACGCAGTATTTT. Supplemented by reference TRBV18 and TRBJ2-3, the full variable domain reads NAGVMQNPRHLVRRRGQEARLRCSPMKGHSHVYWYRQLPEEGLKFMVYLQKENIIDESGMPKERFSAEFPKEGPSILRIQQVVRGDSAAYFCASSGGTGSSADTQYFGPGTRLTVL.

This clone was picked up a small number of times. Within the sample, other DNA sequences also encode this same CDR3. This sequence joins TRBV6-5 and TRBJ2-7, with a weak D call TRBD2 (5 bases). V was shortened by 5 bases and J by 7 bases, with 9 bases between the two germline ends. The CDR3 loop spans 11 amino acids. CDR1 and CDR2 (germline): MNHEY, SVGAGI. The CDR3: CASSNTGEQYF. The CDR3 DNA reads as TGTGCCAGCAGTAATACGGGGGAGCAGTACTTC.

The J gene is TRBJ2-3, the V gene TRBV28; no definite D call. V was trimmed by 6 bases and J by 9 bases, leaving 13 bases between them. CDR1 is MDHEN and CDR2 is SYDVKM in the germline V gene. The CDR3 runs 12 residues. The CDR3 sequence: CASRAGQMTQYF. The CDR3 DNA follows: TGTGCCAGCAGGGCCGGGCAGATGACGCAGTATTTT. Looking up the rest from reference TRBV28 and TRBJ2-3 gives the full variable domain: DVKVTQSSRYLVKRTGEKVFLECVQDMDHENMFWYRQDPGLGLRLIYFSYDVKMKEKGDIPEGYSVSREKKERFSLILESASTNQTSMYLCASRAGQMTQYFGPGTRLTVL.

The table lists this clone with a few counts. This chain uses TRBV9 with TRBJ1-2; TRBD1 might be the D (6 bases). Trimming removed 3 bases from V and 6 bases from J, with 18 bases in between. The CDR3 extends over 15 amino acids. Germline V gives CDR1 SGDLS, CDR2 YYNGEE. The CDR3 DNA sequence: TGTGCCAGCAGCGCACAAAACAGGGCTTTGCATGGCTACACCTTC. It yields the protein CASSAQNRALHGYTF.